These 4 T cell receptor beta chains were sequenced from one sample in a study of T cell responses to AZD1222 COVID-19 vaccine. The protocol was immunoSEQ multiplex PCR, while the TCRdb copy is restricted to in-frame clones and leaves out a portion. The sample shows roughly 97,000 clones, nearly 90% of them seen only once. The specimen was peripheral blood, collected on day 0 of AZD1222 vaccination. The receptors derive from an adult in good health.

This chain joins TRBV7-2 and TRBJ1-2; TRBD1 aligns across 9 bases. This CDR3 spans 15 amino acids. Germline V gene data show CDR1 as SGHTA and CDR2 as FQGNSA. V was clipped by 0 bases and J by 4 bases; unmatched bases: 3. CDR3 in DNA: TGTGCCAGCAGCTTAGCGGACAGGGGCATCTATGGCTACACCTTC. Translated: CASSLADRGIYGYTF.

The chain employs TRBV30 and TRBJ2-3; 10 bases match TRBD2. Per the germline V gene, CDR1 is GTSNPN and CDR2 is SVGIG (reference sequence). After removal of 1 base from V and 5 bases from J, the junction contained 6 bases not matched to a gene. CDR3 length: 15 amino acids. This chain's CDR3 is CAWSEAGGREDTQYF. DNA of the CDR3: TGTGCCTGGAGTGAAGCGGGGGGGCGCGAAGATACGCAGTATTTT.

The V call is TRBV9, the J call TRBJ1-4; D gene unclear. The CDR3 runs to 13 residues. V lost 7 bases and J lost 7, with 14 bases in between. Germline lookup yields CDR1 SGDLS and CDR2 YYNGEE. CDR3 loop: CASSMELGEKLFF. The CDR3 DNA is TGTGCCAGCTCCATGGAATTGGGTGAAAAACTGTTTTTT. Supplemented by reference TRBV9 and TRBJ1-4, the full variable domain reads DSGVTQTPKHLITATGQRVTLRCSPRSGDLSVYWYQQSLDQGLQFLIQYYNGEERAKGNILERFSAQQFPDLHSELNLSSLELGDSALYFCASSMELGEKLFFGSGTQLSVL.

V usage is TRBV11-2 and J usage is TRBJ2-7; D possibly corresponds to TRBD1 (5 bases). The CDR3 is 13 amino acids. V was shortened by 3 bases and J by 6 bases, with 12 bases between the two germline ends. Per the germline V gene, CDR1 is SGHAT and CDR2 is FQNNGV. CDR3 bases: TGTGCCAGCAGCTTGGGGCTGGGGTCCGAGCAGTACTTC. This codes for CASSLGLGSEQYF.